These T cell receptor beta chains were read from a single sample in a study of beta chain features in type 1 diabetes. Assay used: immunoSEQ multiplex PCR; TCRdb lists only in-frame clones, some missing. The sample yields about 240,000 clones, around a quarter seen once. The sample consisted of central memory CD4+ T cells from blood. Source of these receptors: a man aged 25 to 40 in good health. Each CDR3 is given without its conserved first and last residue. A D gene is named only where the DNA matches it firmly.

len	v_gene	d_gene	j_gene	CDR3aa
11	TRBV6-6	-	TRBJ2-1	ASFSGSYNEQF
14	TRBV14	-	TRBJ1-2	ASSQDAAAGNYGYT
11	TRBV6-5	-	TRBJ2-3	ASAAGIRDTQY
15	TRBV28	TRBD1	TRBJ1-2	ASTQLTNRDRGRGYT
13	TRBV14	-	TRBJ2-3	ASSQDWKSSDTQY
13	TRBV9	-	TRBJ2-7	ASSRQASTSYEQY
14	TRBV15	TRBD2	TRBJ2-3	ATSPGLAGGVDTQY
12	TRBV19	-	TRBJ2-7	ASSIPSDPYEQY
10	TRBV5-6	-	TRBJ1-2	ASSPGNYGYT
11	TRBV30	TRBD2	TRBJ2-1	AWSPGGVNEQF
13	TRBV10-2	TRBD2	TRBJ2-3	ASSGGSRLRDTQY
13	TRBV29-1	-	TRBJ2-2	SVETRAANTGELF
12	TRBV28	-	TRBJ1-2	ASRPGLQKGGYT
11	TRBV7-7	-	TRBJ2-2	ASSPHVSGELF
12	TRBV30	-	TRBJ1-2	ACPMGANNYGYT
12	TRBV29-1	-	TRBJ1-6	SVGGVGRDSPLH
11	TRBV5-4	-	TRBJ2-1	ASSGTGPNEQF
11	TRBV29-1	TRBD1	TRBJ2-1	SASGGAYNEQF
9	TRBV20-1	-	TRBJ2-3	SAKGPDTQY